A selection of T cell receptor beta chains follows, all from one sample in a study of CD8+CD57+ T cells in acquired aplastic anemia. TCRdb recomputed calls from the reads with MiXCR, one row per CDR3 protein. The data hold roughly 200,000 distinct CDR3 sequences, with roughly 63% observed a single time. Sequencing input: sorted CD4+, CD8+, or CD8+CD57+ T cells (not recorded which) from PBMCs. The receptors come from a human donor with aplastic anemia. The CDR3 runs from the conserved cysteine through the conserved F or W. The D gene is left open where the match is weak. Not every row has a clone size; where given, it reads once, few, many or a size class.

CDR3aa: CASRAGTGALIEQYF
CDR3nt: TGTGCCAGCAGGGCTGGGACAGGGGCCCTCATCGAGCAGTACTTC
abundance: many
j_gene: TRBJ2-7
v_gene: TRBV6-1
d_gene: TRBD1

CDR3aa: CATSSYRENQPQHF
CDR3nt: TGTGCCACCAGCAGTTACAGGGAAAATCAGCCCCAGCATTTT
abundance: NA
j_gene: TRBJ1-5
v_gene: TRBV15
d_gene: NA

CDR3aa: CASRVLDSYNEQFF
CDR3nt: TGTGCCAGCAGGGTACTGGACTCCTACAATGAGCAGTTCTTC
abundance: NA
j_gene: TRBJ2-1
v_gene: TRBV2
d_gene: NA

CDR3aa: CAISETTGELFF
CDR3nt: TGTGCCATCAGTGAGACCACCGGGGAGCTGTTTTTT
abundance: NA
j_gene: TRBJ2-2
v_gene: TRBV10-3
d_gene: NA

CDR3aa: CASSLAERYEQYF
CDR3nt: TGTGCCAGCAGCTTGGCGGAGAGGTACGAGCAGTACTTC
abundance: NA
j_gene: TRBJ2-7
v_gene: TRBV5-1
d_gene: NA

CDR3aa: CASSQDPAGGYEQYF
CDR3nt: TGTGCCAGCAGCCAAGATCCGGCAGGGGGCTACGAGCAGTACTTC
abundance: NA
j_gene: TRBJ2-7
v_gene: TRBV12-3/TRBV12-4
d_gene: TRBD1

CDR3aa: CASSGGQASSYNEQFF
CDR3nt: TGTGCCAGCAGCGGGGGACAGGCTAGCTCCTACAATGAGCAGTTCTTC
abundance: many
j_gene: TRBJ2-1
v_gene: TRBV7-6
d_gene: TRBD1

CDR3aa: CASIRDRVTNEKPFF
CDR3nt: TGTGCCAGCATCCGGGACAGGGTAACTAATGAAAAACCGTTTTTT
abundance: NA
j_gene: TRBJ1-4
v_gene: TRBV2
d_gene: TRBD1

CDR3aa: CASSSQGVNEKLFF
CDR3nt: TGTGCCAGCAGCTCACAGGGGGTGAATGAAAAACTGTTTTTT
abundance: NA
j_gene: TRBJ1-4
v_gene: TRBV5-6
d_gene: TRBD1

CDR3aa: CASSVGGLMNTEAFF
CDR3nt: TGTGCCAGCAGCGTAGGGGGGCTAATGAACACTGAAGCTTTCTTT
abundance: NA
j_gene: TRBJ1-1
v_gene: TRBV9
d_gene: NA

CDR3aa: CASSPMRSQGGQPQHF
CDR3nt: TGTGCCAGCAGCCCCATGCGGTCCCAGGGTGGACAGCCCCAGCATTTT
abundance: few
j_gene: TRBJ1-5
v_gene: TRBV2
d_gene: NA

CDR3aa: CASSQVKAGNSPLHF
CDR3nt: TGCGCCAGCAGCCAAGTTAAGGCAGGGAATTCACCCCTCCACTTT
abundance: few
j_gene: TRBJ1-6
v_gene: TRBV4-1
d_gene: NA

CDR3aa: CASSSQDGYEQYF
CDR3nt: TGTGCCAGCAGCAGTCAGGACGGCTACGAGCAGTACTTC
abundance: NA
j_gene: TRBJ2-7
v_gene: TRBV7-9
d_gene: NA

CDR3aa: CASSSESAYEQYF
CDR3nt: TGTGCCAGCAGCTCTGAGTCCGCCTACGAGCAGTACTTC
abundance: NA
j_gene: TRBJ2-7
v_gene: TRBV7-9
d_gene: NA

CDR3aa: CASSSGGASGITDTQYF
CDR3nt: TGCGCCAGCAGCTCAGGTGGGGCTAGCGGGATCACAGATACGCAGTATTTT
abundance: NA
j_gene: TRBJ2-3
v_gene: TRBV5-1
d_gene: TRBD2

CDR3aa: CASSVAQGTEAFF
CDR3nt: TGTGCCAGCAGCGTTGCACAGGGCACTGAAGCTTTCTTT
abundance: many
j_gene: TRBJ1-1
v_gene: TRBV9
d_gene: NA

CDR3aa: CASSLKSLAEQYF
CDR3nt: TGTGCCAGCAGCCTGAAGTCGCTTGCCGAGCAGTACTTC
abundance: NA
j_gene: TRBJ2-7
v_gene: TRBV12-3/TRBV12-4
d_gene: NA

CDR3aa: CASSSGGVSRPYEQYF
CDR3nt: TGTGCCAGCAGCTCGGGGGGGGTATCGAGACCCTACGAGCAGTACTTC
abundance: NA
j_gene: TRBJ2-7
v_gene: TRBV7-2
d_gene: TRBD2

CDR3aa: CASSLEGGYSPLHF
CDR3nt: TGTGCCAGCAGCTTAGAGGGGGGTTATTCACCCCTCCACTTT
abundance: NA
j_gene: TRBJ1-6
v_gene: TRBV7-8
d_gene: NA

CDR3aa: CASSLDGTDNQPQHF
CDR3nt: TGTGCCAGCAGCTTAGACGGGACAGACAATCAGCCCCAGCATTTT
abundance: NA
j_gene: TRBJ1-5
v_gene: TRBV7-9
d_gene: TRBD1

CDR3aa: CASSQGEATTDTQYF
CDR3nt: TGTGCCAGCAGCCAAGGGGAGGCAACCACAGATACGCAGTATTTT
abundance: NA
j_gene: TRBJ2-3
v_gene: TRBV6-6
d_gene: NA

CDR3aa: CASSLGIGETQYF
CDR3nt: TGTGCCAGCAGTCTGGGGATTGGAGAGACCCAGTACTTC
abundance: NA
j_gene: TRBJ2-5
v_gene: TRBV7-9
d_gene: NA

CDR3aa: CSAPGGAYYEQYF
CDR3nt: TGCAGTGCTCCTGGCGGGGCATACTACGAGCAGTACTTC
abundance: NA
j_gene: TRBJ2-7
v_gene: TRBV20-1
d_gene: NA

CDR3aa: CASRLTGQETQYF
CDR3nt: TGTGCCAGTAGATTGACAGGGCAAGAGACCCAGTACTTC
abundance: few
j_gene: TRBJ2-5
v_gene: TRBV19
d_gene: TRBD1

CDR3aa: CATSRDPGGHTGELFF
CDR3nt: TGTGCCACCAGCAGAGACCCAGGGGGACACACCGGGGAGCTGTTTTTT
abundance: NA
j_gene: TRBJ2-2
v_gene: TRBV15
d_gene: TRBD1

CDR3aa: CASSHGSSGANVLTF
CDR3nt: TGTGCCAGCAGCCACGGTAGCTCTGGGGCCAACGTCCTGACTTTC
abundance: once
j_gene: TRBJ2-6
v_gene: TRBV7-8
d_gene: NA

CDR3aa: CASSGGALVQETQYF
CDR3nt: TGCGCCAGCAGCGGTGGGGCCCTGGTCCAGGAGACCCAGTACTTC
abundance: NA
j_gene: TRBJ2-5
v_gene: TRBV5-1
d_gene: NA

CDR3aa: CASSQGRTQYF
CDR3nt: TGTGCCAGCAGCCAAGGGAGGACCCAGTACTTC
abundance: NA
j_gene: TRBJ2-5
v_gene: TRBV14
d_gene: NA

CDR3aa: CASSQDATFYGYTF
CDR3nt: TGTGCCAGCAGCCAAGATGCGACATTCTATGGCTACACCTTC
abundance: NA
j_gene: TRBJ1-2
v_gene: TRBV14
d_gene: NA

CDR3aa: CASSLPRTGAYEQYF
CDR3nt: TGTGCCAGCAGCTTACCCAGGACAGGGGCCTACGAGCAGTACTTC
abundance: NA
j_gene: TRBJ2-7
v_gene: TRBV7-9
d_gene: TRBD1

CDR3aa: CASSQGQGITYEQYF
CDR3nt: TGCGCCAGCAGCCAAGGACAGGGGATTACCTACGAGCAGTACTTC
abundance: once
j_gene: TRBJ2-7
v_gene: TRBV4-1
d_gene: TRBD1

CDR3aa: CASSVEGDSYEQYF
CDR3nt: TGTGCCAGCAGCGTAGAAGGGGACTCCTACGAGCAGTACTTC
abundance: NA
j_gene: TRBJ2-7
v_gene: TRBV9
d_gene: NA

CDR3aa: CASSLAGSPAETQYF
CDR3nt: TGTGCCAGCAGCTTGGCCGGGTCCCCAGCGGAGACCCAGTACTTC
abundance: NA
j_gene: TRBJ2-5
v_gene: TRBV7-2
d_gene: NA

CDR3aa: CASSPKIRGTGYQETQYF
CDR3nt: TGTGCCAGCAGTCCTAAGATCAGGGGCACGGGGTACCAAGAGACCCAGTACTTC
abundance: NA
j_gene: TRBJ2-5
v_gene: TRBV7-9
d_gene: NA

CDR3aa: CASHGGAGEKLFF
CDR3nt: TGTGCCAGCCACGGGGGTGCCGGTGAAAAACTGTTTTTT
abundance: NA
j_gene: TRBJ1-4
v_gene: TRBV7-9
d_gene: NA

CDR3aa: CSAVNYTEAFF
CDR3nt: TGCAGTGCAGTGAATTACACTGAAGCTTTCTTT
abundance: NA
j_gene: TRBJ1-1
v_gene: TRBV20-1
d_gene: NA

CDR3aa: CASSLTTSGREENTGAFF
CDR3nt: TGTGCCAGCAGCTTAACGACAAGCGGACGAGAGGAGAACACTGGAGCTTTCTTT
abundance: many
j_gene: TRBJ1-1
v_gene: TRBV7-9
d_gene: NA

CDR3aa: CASSLGSTGATSPQHF
CDR3nt: TGTGCCAGCAGCTTAGGAAGCACAGGCGCGACGTCGCCCCAGCATTTT
abundance: once
j_gene: TRBJ1-5
v_gene: TRBV7-9
d_gene: NA

CDR3aa: CASSVTGVDQPQHF
CDR3nt: TGTGCCAGCAGTGTAACAGGGGTGGATCAGCCCCAGCATTTT
abundance: NA
j_gene: TRBJ1-5
v_gene: TRBV25-1
d_gene: TRBD1

CDR3aa: CASSVRDYNEQFF
CDR3nt: TGTGCCAGCAGTGTGAGGGACTACAATGAGCAGTTCTTC
abundance: NA
j_gene: TRBJ2-1
v_gene: TRBV2
d_gene: NA

CDR3aa: CASSYNREGKTQYF
CDR3nt: TGTGCCAGCAGTTACAACAGGGAAGGAAAGACCCAGTACTTC
abundance: many
j_gene: TRBJ2-5
v_gene: TRBV6-5
d_gene: NA

CDR3aa: CASRATGINQPQHF
CDR3nt: TGCGCCAGCAGAGCGACAGGGATAAATCAGCCCCAGCATTTT
abundance: once
j_gene: TRBJ1-5
v_gene: TRBV10-2
d_gene: TRBD1

CDR3aa: CASSFDQEQGNYGYTF
CDR3nt: TGTGCCAGCAGTTTTGACCAGGAGCAGGGTAACTATGGCTACACCTTC
abundance: NA
j_gene: TRBJ1-2
v_gene: TRBV12-5
d_gene: NA

CDR3aa: CASSELLGAAITTANYGYTF
CDR3nt: TGTGCCAGCAGTGAATTGCTGGGGGCGGCTATAACCACCGCTAACTATGGCTACACCTTC
abundance: NA
j_gene: TRBJ1-2
v_gene: TRBV25-1
d_gene: NA

CDR3aa: CASSRGPYQETQYF
CDR3nt: TGCGCCAGCAGCCGGGGGCCGTATCAAGAGACCCAGTACTTC
abundance: NA
j_gene: TRBJ2-5
v_gene: TRBV5-1
d_gene: NA

CDR3aa: CSASLHGDYGYTF
CDR3nt: TGCAGTGCTTCTCTTCACGGGGACTATGGCTACACCTTC
abundance: NA
j_gene: TRBJ1-2
v_gene: TRBV20-1
d_gene: NA